This T cell receptor (beta chain) was profiled in a study of blood T cell repertoires in COVID-19. Germline CDR1 SGHTA, CDR2 FQGTGA. The CDR3 is 14 amino acids. V was shortened by 2 bases and J by 6 bases, with 13 bases between the two germline ends. The assay was immunoSEQ multiplex PCR, and TCRdb's table has in-frame clones only and misses some. The table shows tens of thousands of clones, with over 90% occurring only once. Source material: peripheral blood. The rearrangement joins TRBV7-3 to TRBJ1-2; maybe TRBD1 (5 bases). This receptor was identified in a man between 60 and 75 years old with active or convalescent COVID-19. This CDR3 is CASSLQGGGDGYTF. DNA of the CDR3: TGTGCCAGCAGCTTACAGGGAGGTGGAGATGGCTACACCTTC.